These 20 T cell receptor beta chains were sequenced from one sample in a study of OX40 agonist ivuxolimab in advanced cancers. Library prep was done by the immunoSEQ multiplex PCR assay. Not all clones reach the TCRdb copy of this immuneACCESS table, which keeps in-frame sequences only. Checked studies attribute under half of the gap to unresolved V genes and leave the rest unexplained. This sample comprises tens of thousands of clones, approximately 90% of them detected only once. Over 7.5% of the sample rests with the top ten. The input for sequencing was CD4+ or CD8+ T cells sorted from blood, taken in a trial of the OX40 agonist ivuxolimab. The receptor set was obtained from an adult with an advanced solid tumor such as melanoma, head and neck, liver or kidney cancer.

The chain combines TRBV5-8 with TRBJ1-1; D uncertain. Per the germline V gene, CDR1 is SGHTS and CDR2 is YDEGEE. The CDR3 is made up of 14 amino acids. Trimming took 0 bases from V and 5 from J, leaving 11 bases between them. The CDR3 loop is CASSLGSGLTEAFF. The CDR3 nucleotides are TGTGCCAGCAGCTTGGGGTCCGGGCTGACTGAAGCTTTCTTT.

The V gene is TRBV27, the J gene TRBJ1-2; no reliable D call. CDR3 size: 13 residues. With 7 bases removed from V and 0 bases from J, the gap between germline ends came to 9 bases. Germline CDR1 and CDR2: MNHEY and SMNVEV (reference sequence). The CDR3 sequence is CASNAGANYGYTF. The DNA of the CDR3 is TGTGCCAGCAATGCGGGAGCTAACTATGGCTACACCTTC.

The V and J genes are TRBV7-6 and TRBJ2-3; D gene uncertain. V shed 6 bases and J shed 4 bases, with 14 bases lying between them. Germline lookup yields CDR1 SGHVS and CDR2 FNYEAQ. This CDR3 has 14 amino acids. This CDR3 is CASSRTLGADTQYF. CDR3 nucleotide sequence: TGTGCCAGCAGTCGGACCCTTGGGGCAGATACGCAGTATTTT.

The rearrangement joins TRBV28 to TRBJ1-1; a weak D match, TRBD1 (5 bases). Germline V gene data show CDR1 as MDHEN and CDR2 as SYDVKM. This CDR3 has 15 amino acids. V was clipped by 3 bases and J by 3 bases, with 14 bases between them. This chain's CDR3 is CASSFAERGDTEAFF. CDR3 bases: TGTGCCAGCAGTTTTGCTGAGAGGGGTGACACTGAAGCTTTCTTT.

CDR3 nucleotides: TGCAGTGCCCCTATCGGATACGAGCAGTACTTC. Amino acids: CSAPIGYEQYF. The J gene is TRBJ2-7, the V gene TRBV20-1; D ambiguous. The CDR3 has 11 amino acids. Trimming pared 6 bases from V and 4 bases from J, leaving 10 bases between. Germline CDR1 DFQATT, CDR2 SNEGSKA (reference sequence).

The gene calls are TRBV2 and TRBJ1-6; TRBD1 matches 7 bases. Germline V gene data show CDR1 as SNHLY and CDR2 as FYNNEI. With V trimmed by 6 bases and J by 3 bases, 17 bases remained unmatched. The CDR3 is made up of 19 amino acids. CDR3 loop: CASSLLGEGAAYYNSPLHF. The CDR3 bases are TGTGCCAGCAGCCTACTAGGAGAGGGGGCGGCCTACTATAATTCACCCCTCCACTTT.

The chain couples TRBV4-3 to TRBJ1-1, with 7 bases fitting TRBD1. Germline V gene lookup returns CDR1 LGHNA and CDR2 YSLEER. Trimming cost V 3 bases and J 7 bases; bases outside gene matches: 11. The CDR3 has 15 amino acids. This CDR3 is CASSQDRTLPLEAFF. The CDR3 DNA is TGCGCCAGCAGCCAGGACAGGACCCTCCCGCTTGAAGCTTTCTTT.

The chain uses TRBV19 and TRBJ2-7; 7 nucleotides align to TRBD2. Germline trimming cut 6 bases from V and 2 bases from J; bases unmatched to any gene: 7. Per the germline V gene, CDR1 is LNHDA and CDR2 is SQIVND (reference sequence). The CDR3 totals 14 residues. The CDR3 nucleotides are TGTGCCAGTAGCTCGGCTAGCGGAACCTACGAGCAGTACTTC. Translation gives CASSSASGTYEQYF.

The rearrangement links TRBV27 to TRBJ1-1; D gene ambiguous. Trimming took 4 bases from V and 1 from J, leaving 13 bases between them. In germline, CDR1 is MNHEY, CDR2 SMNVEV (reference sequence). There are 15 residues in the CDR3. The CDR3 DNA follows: TGTGCCAGCAGTTCCCGATTACGGGAGAACACTGAAGCTTTCTTT. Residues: CASSSRLRENTEAFF.

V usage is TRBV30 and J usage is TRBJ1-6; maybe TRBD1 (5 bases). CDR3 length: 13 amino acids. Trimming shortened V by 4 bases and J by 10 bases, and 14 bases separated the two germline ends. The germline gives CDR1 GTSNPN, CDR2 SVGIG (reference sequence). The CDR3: CAWNYAGGSPLHF. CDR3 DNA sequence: TGTGCCTGGAATTACGCGGGGGGATCACCCCTCCACTTT.

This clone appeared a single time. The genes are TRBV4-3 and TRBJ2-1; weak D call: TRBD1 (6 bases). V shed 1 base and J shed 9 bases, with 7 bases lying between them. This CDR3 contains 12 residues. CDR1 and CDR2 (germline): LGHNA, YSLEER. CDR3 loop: CASSQVGAEQFF. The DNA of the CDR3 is TGCGCCAGCAGCCAAGTGGGGGCTGAGCAGTTCTTC.

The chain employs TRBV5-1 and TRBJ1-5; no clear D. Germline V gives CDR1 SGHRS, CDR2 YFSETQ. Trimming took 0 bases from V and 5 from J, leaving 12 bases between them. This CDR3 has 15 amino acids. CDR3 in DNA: TGCGCCAGCAGCTTGGCTCCAGACTCATATCAGCCCCAGCATTTT. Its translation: CASSLAPDSYQPQHF. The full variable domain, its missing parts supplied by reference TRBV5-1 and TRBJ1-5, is KAGVTQTPRYLIKTRGQQVTLSCSPISGHRSVSWYQQTPGQGLQFLFEYFSETQRNKGNFPGRFSGRQFSNSRSEMNVSTLELGDSALYLCASSLAPDSYQPQHFGDGTRLSIL.

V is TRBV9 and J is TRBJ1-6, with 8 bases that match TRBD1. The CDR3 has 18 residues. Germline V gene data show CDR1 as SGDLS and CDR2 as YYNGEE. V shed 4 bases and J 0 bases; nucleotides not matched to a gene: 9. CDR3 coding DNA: TGTGCCAGCAGCCCCGGACAGGGACCGGGCTCCTATAATTCACCCCTCCACTTT. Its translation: CASSPGQGPGSYNSPLHF.

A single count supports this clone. CDR3 sequence reads: CASVGTGDVYGYTF. The CDR3 DNA reads as TGTGCCAGCGTCGGGACAGGGGATGTCTATGGCTACACCTTC. The gene calls are TRBV28 and TRBJ1-2; TRBD1 agrees at 10 bases. V shed 8 bases and J 4 bases; nucleotides not matched to a gene: 7. Germline lookup yields CDR1 MDHEN and CDR2 SYDVKM. This CDR3 has 14 amino acids.

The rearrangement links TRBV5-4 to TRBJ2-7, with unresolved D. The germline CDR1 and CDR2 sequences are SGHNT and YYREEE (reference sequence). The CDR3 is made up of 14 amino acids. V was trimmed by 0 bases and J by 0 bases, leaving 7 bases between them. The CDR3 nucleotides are TGTGCCAGCAGCTTGGCGCAGAGCTCCTACGAGCAGTACTTC. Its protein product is CASSLAQSSYEQYF.

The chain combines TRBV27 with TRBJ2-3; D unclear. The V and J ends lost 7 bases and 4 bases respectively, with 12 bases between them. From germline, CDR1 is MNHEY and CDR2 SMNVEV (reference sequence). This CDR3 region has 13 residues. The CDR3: CASTGLSADTQYF. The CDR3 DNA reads TGTGCCAGCACCGGGCTCAGCGCAGATACGCAGTATTTT.

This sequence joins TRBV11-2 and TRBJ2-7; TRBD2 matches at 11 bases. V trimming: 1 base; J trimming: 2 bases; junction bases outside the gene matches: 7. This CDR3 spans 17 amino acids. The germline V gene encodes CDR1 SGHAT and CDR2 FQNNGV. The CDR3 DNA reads TGTGCCAGCAGCTTAGTTCTAGCGGGAGGCCCCACCTACGAGCAGTACTTC. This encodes CASSLVLAGGPTYEQYF.

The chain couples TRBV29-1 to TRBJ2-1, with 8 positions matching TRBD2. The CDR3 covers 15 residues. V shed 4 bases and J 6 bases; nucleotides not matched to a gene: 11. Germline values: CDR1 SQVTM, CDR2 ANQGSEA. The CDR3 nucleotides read TGCAGCGTTGCAAGAGTAGGACTAGCATCCAATGAGCAGTTCTTC. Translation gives CSVARVGLASNEQFF.

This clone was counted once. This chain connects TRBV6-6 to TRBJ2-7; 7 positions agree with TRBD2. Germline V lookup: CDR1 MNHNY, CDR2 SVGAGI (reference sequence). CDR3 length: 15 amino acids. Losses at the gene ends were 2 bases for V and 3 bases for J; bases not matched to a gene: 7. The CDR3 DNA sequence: TGTGCCAGCAGTTACGCACACCCGGGGGGCTACGAGCAGTACTTC. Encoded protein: CASSYAHPGGYEQYF.

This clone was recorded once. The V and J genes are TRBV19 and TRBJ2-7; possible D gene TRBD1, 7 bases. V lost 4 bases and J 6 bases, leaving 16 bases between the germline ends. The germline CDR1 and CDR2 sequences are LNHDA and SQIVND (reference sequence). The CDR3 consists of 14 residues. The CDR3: CASSRRQGLGEQYF. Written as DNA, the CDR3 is TGTGCCAGTAGTAGAAGACAGGGACTGGGCGAGCAGTACTTC.